The 19 T cell receptor beta chains listed next were all sequenced from one sample in a study of T cell responses to AZD1222 COVID-19 vaccine. Profiling relied on immunoSEQ multiplex PCR, and the TCRdb table lists in-frame clones only, not all of them. The sample includes 90,000 to 120,000 clones, about nine tenths of them seen just once. The sample consisted of peripheral blood, taken 28 days after the second AZD1222 dose. The receptors come from an adult who received the AZD1222 COVID-19 vaccine.

This rearrangement joins TRBV5-1 to TRBJ1-6; D perhaps matches TRBD1 (6 bases). The germline CDR1 and CDR2 sequences are SGHRS and YFSETQ. The CDR3 runs 14 residues. Trimming pared 0 bases from V and 10 bases from J, leaving 11 bases between. Here the CDR3 DNA reads TGCGCCAGCAGCTTGGGGACAGCGGGGTCACCCCTCCACTTT. Translated: CASSLGTAGSPLHF.

The gene calls are TRBV6-6 and TRBJ1-3; TRBD1 might be the D (5 bases). The germline gives CDR1 MNHNY, CDR2 SVGAGI (reference sequence). Trimming took off 5 bases at V and 4 bases at J, with 12 bases between the two ends. This CDR3 contains 14 residues. The chain's CDR3 is CASSSPGFGNTIYF. CDR3 nucleotide sequence: TGTGCCAGCAGTAGCCCAGGGTTCGGAAACACCATATATTTT.

The chain is built from TRBV4-3 and TRBJ2-4, with TRBD1 as a possible D gene (6 bases). Germline V CDR1 and CDR2: LGHNA, YSLEER. Trimming took off 4 bases at V and 3 bases at J, with 13 bases between the two ends. This CDR3 spans 15 amino acids. The CDR3 reads CASSLRGPGKNIQYF. The CDR3 coding sequence is TGCGCCAGCAGCCTCAGGGGCCCAGGCAAAAACATTCAGTACTTC.

The rearrangement uses TRBV7-9 and TRBJ2-1; D call uncertain. Germline V CDR1 and CDR2: SEHNR, FQNEAQ (reference sequence). Trimming removed 3 bases from V and 7 bases from J, with 10 bases in between. The CDR3 covers 13 residues. CDR3 sequence (DNA): TGTGCCAGCAGCTTCGGTGGGTGGAATGAGCAGTTCTTC. It is translated as CASSFGGWNEQFF.

CDR3 sequence reads: CASSQKRGGQAGTNEKLFF. DNA of the CDR3: TGTGCCAGCAGCCAAAAAAGGGGGGGACAGGCCGGGACTAATGAAAAACTGTTTTTT. This rearrangement joins TRBV3-1 (or the pseudogene TRBV3-2) to TRBJ1-4, with TRBD1 matching over 8 bases. J was trimmed by 2 bases and V by 2 bases; bases with no gene match: 13. The germline V gene has CDR1 LGHDT and CDR2 YNNKEL (reference sequence). The CDR3 extends over 19 amino acids.

This clone was seen a single time. This chain links TRBV7-9 with TRBJ2-7; 10 nucleotides agree with TRBD1. The germline V gene encodes CDR1 SEHNR and CDR2 FQNEAQ (reference sequence). CDR3 length: 14 residues. V shed 5 bases, J shed 6 bases, and the junction held 7 bases outside the gene matches. CDR3 sequence: CASSKRQGAFEQYF. The CDR3 bases are TGTGCCAGCAGCAAACGACAGGGGGCTTTCGAGCAGTACTTC.

The chain links TRBV19 to TRBJ2-7; 8 bases are shared with TRBD1. This CDR3 is built from 15 residues. With V trimmed by 6 bases and J by 3 bases, 10 bases remained unmatched. Germline values: CDR1 LNHDA, CDR2 SQIVND (reference sequence). The CDR3 DNA reads TGTGCCAGTAGCGCTGGGACAGGAGGAGACTACGAGCAGTACTTC. It is translated as CASSAGTGGDYEQYF.

The genes are TRBV19 and TRBJ1-5, with D maybe TRBD1 (6 bases). The CDR3 is 12 amino acids. The V end lost 10 bases, the J end lost 6 bases, and 13 bases lay between the germline ends. Germline V lookup: CDR1 LNHDA, CDR2 SQIVND (reference sequence). In DNA, the CDR3 is TGTGCCACCAGCAGGGGTTCTCAGCCCCAGCATTTT. Translation: CATSRGSQPQHF.

V usage is TRBV19 and J usage is TRBJ2-1; 9 positions agree with TRBD1. Germline V lookup: CDR1 LNHDA, CDR2 SQIVND (reference sequence). Losses at the gene ends were 5 bases for V and 5 bases for J; bases not matched to a gene: 7. This CDR3 is 15 amino acids long. The CDR3 is CASSSPGTGNNEQFF. The CDR3 DNA reads as TGTGCCAGTAGTTCGCCCGGGACAGGGAACAATGAGCAGTTCTTC.

The DNA for the CDR3 is TGTGCCTGGAGTGTACTTTACAATGAGCAGTTCTTC. Protein: CAWSVLYNEQFF. The V and J genes are TRBV30 and TRBJ2-1; D is unresolved. Germline CDR1 is GTSNPN and CDR2 is SVGIG (reference sequence). This CDR3 is 12 amino acids long. With 0 bases removed from V and 4 bases from J, the gap between germline ends came to 4 bases. Using reference TRBV30 and TRBJ2-1 for the parts outside the CDR3, the full variable domain is SQTIHQWPATLVQPVGSPLSLECTVEGTSNPNLYWYRQAAGRGLQLLFYSVGIGQISSEVPQNLSASRPQDRQFILSSKKLLLSDSGFYLCAWSVLYNEQFFGPGTRLTVL.

This chain uses TRBV11-3 with TRBJ2-3, with D possibly matching TRBD1 (5 bases). Germline V gene data show CDR1 as SGHNT and CDR2 as YENEEA. This CDR3 region has 12 residues. V lost 5 bases and J lost 6, with 9 bases in between. CDR3 protein: CASSLPGDTQYF. The CDR3 nucleotides read TGTGCCAGCAGCCTACCAGGGGATACGCAGTATTTT.

The chain is built from TRBV4-1 and TRBJ2-1; the D gene is possibly TRBD2 (6 bases). The V gene's germline CDR1 is MGHRA and CDR2 YSYEKL. Trimming removed 4 bases at V and 4 bases at J, with 14 bases between. The CDR3 has 15 amino acids. The CDR3 region is CASSPLGGKYNEQFF. The CDR3 nucleotides read TGCGCCAGCAGCCCACTTGGGGGGAAGTACAATGAGCAGTTCTTC.

The chain joins TRBV30 to TRBJ2-1; no reliable D call. The germline CDR1 and CDR2 sequences are GTSNPN and SVGIG (reference sequence). V shed 7 bases and J shed 0 bases, with 13 bases lying between them. This CDR3 spans 14 amino acids. In DNA form, the CDR3 reads TGTGCCTTCACAGCCTGGAGCTCCTACAATGAGCAGTTCTTC. Amino acids: CAFTAWSSYNEQFF.

J is TRBJ1-2 and V is TRBV18; the match to TRBD1 covers 9 bases. Per germline, CDR1 KGHSH and CDR2 LQKENI. Trimming cost V 2 bases and J 4 bases; bases outside gene matches: 17. The CDR3 loop spans 19 amino acids. The DNA for the CDR3 is TGTGCCAGCTCACCAAACACCGGACAGGGGTCGGGATATTCCTATGGCTACACCTTC. Translating gives CASSPNTGQGSGYSYGYTF.

The rearrangement uses TRBV11-2 and TRBJ2-2; D gene unclear. This CDR3 has 15 amino acids. Germline V gives CDR1 SGHAT, CDR2 FQNNGV. Deletions cut 4 bases from V and 2 bases from J, with 11 bases between. The CDR3 coding sequence is TGTGCCAGCAGCTGGGTGGCTCCCAACACCGGGGAGCTGTTTTTT. It yields the protein CASSWVAPNTGELFF.

This chain joins TRBV11-2 and TRBJ1-4; D is undetermined. V was shortened by 1 base and J by 3 bases, with 6 bases between the two germline ends. Germline CDR1 and CDR2: SGHAT and FQNNGV. This CDR3 is 14 amino acids long. The CDR3 reads CASSLAWANEKLFF. The CDR3 DNA is TGTGCCAGCAGCTTAGCGTGGGCTAATGAAAAACTGTTTTTT.

The chain couples TRBV4-3 to TRBJ1-6; 11 positions match TRBD1. After removal of 4 bases from V and 5 bases from J, the junction contained 4 bases not matched to a gene. Germline CDR1 LGHNA, CDR2 YSLEER. The CDR3 has 16 amino acids. The CDR3 region is CASSRGTGGNNSPLHF. CDR3 DNA sequence: TGCGCCAGCAGCCGAGGGACAGGGGGAAATAATTCACCCCTCCACTTT.

The chain links TRBV27 to TRBJ1-4, with D possibly matching TRBD1 (5 bases). Germline V lookup: CDR1 MNHEY, CDR2 SMNVEV (reference sequence). The ends were cut back, 5 bases at V and 6 bases at J, with 10 bases in the middle. The CDR3 length is 13 residues. CDR3 loop: CASSPGGYEKLFF. The CDR3 DNA follows: TGTGCCAGCAGTCCGGGGGGGTATGAAAAACTGTTTTTT.

The chain is built from TRBV10-3 and TRBJ2-7; unclear D gene. Trimming shortened V by 3 bases and J by 0 bases, and 12 bases separated the two germline ends. Germline V gene lookup returns CDR1 ENHRY and CDR2 SYGVKD. There are 15 residues in the CDR3. The CDR3 DNA reads as TGTGCCATCAGTGATACTGGGGTCTCCTCCTACGAGCAGTACTTC. Amino acids: CAISDTGVSSYEQYF.